Each of the 7 T cell receptor beta chains below was sequenced from the same sample in a study of T cell responses to AZD1222 COVID-19 vaccine. Produced via immunoSEQ multiplex PCR; TCRdb's table is partial and in-frame only. The data hold 80,000 to 95,000 clones, with around 90% observed a single time. The specimen was peripheral blood, collected on day 0 of AZD1222 vaccination. Receptors were obtained from an adult in good health.

This chain connects TRBV28 to TRBJ1-4; D unresolved. CDR1 and CDR2 (germline): MDHEN, SYDVKM. The V end lost 7 bases, the J end lost 9 bases, and 12 bases lay between the germline ends. The CDR3 extends over 12 amino acids. CDR3 sequence reads: CASKGRGQKLFF. Written as DNA, the CDR3 is TGTGCCAGCAAAGGGCGCGGTCAAAAACTGTTTTTT.

The chain has TRBV29-1 and TRBJ2-7; 10 bases line up with TRBD1. The trim removed 5 bases at V and 4 bases at J, leaving 14 bases unmatched. CDR3 length: 16 residues. The germline V gene encodes CDR1 SQVTM and CDR2 ANQGSEA. CDR3 sequence: CSVTQTPGQGTYEQYF. The CDR3 DNA sequence: TGCAGCGTTACCCAAACTCCGGGACAGGGGACTTACGAGCAGTACTTC.

This clone came up a few times. The rearrangement uses TRBV6-5 and TRBJ2-1; 15 bases map to TRBD2. CDR1 and CDR2 from the germline V gene are MNHEY and SVGAGI. V dropped 7 bases and J dropped 9; count of bases not matched to a gene: 7. This CDR3 region has 15 residues. The CDR3 loop is CASKPGLAGGGEQFF. The CDR3 DNA is TGTGCCAGCAAACCGGGACTAGCGGGGGGAGGTGAGCAGTTCTTC.

The J gene is TRBJ1-2, the V gene TRBV23-1; D is uncertain. TRBV23-1 is known as an ORF, though its function is uncertain. The V gene lost 2 bases and the J gene lost 10 bases, with 14 bases spanning the gap. This CDR3 is built from 13 residues. The CDR3 nucleotides read TGCGCCAGCAGTCAAATAGTTCGGCGTGTCTACACCTTC. Translation: CASSQIVRRVYTF.

The chain employs TRBV5-1 and TRBJ2-5; no reliable D call. From germline, CDR1 is SGHRS and CDR2 YFSETQ. The CDR3 length is 12 residues. Trimming removed 1 base at V and 5 bases at J, with 6 bases between. DNA for the CDR3: TGCGCCAGCAGCTTGACGATGGAGACCCAGTACTTC. Translating gives CASSLTMETQYF. The entire variable domain, with the rest obtained from reference TRBV5-1 and TRBJ2-5, is as follows: KAGVTQTPRYLIKTRGQQVTLSCSPISGHRSVSWYQQTPGQGLQFLFEYFSETQRNKGNFPGRFSGRQFSNSRSEMNVSTLELGDSALYLCASSLTMETQYFGPGTRLLVL.

The rearrangement uses TRBV7-2 and TRBJ2-7, with TRBD2 as a possible D gene (5 bases). This CDR3 is built from 15 residues. V was trimmed by 5 bases and J by 6 bases, leaving 20 bases between them. CDR1 SGHTA and CDR2 FQGNSA come from the germline V gene. The CDR3 nucleotides read TGTGCCAGCAGCCCCGGCAGGCGAGGGTTCCCCGAGCAGTACTTC. Its protein product is CASSPGRRGFPEQYF.

V usage is TRBV5-1 and J usage is TRBJ2-5; 7 bases are a match to TRBD1. V shed 1 base, J shed 1 base, and the junction held 1 base outside the gene matches. The CDR3 has 14 residues. Per the germline V gene, CDR1 is SGHRS and CDR2 is YFSETQ. The CDR3, as DNA: TGCGCCAGCAGCTTGCGGGACAGCCAAGAGACCCAGTACTTC. Translated: CASSLRDSQETQYF.